Below, one TCR beta chain is given with its context. Its antigen is not known. The record originates from a study of post-analysis software for immune sequencing data. Study summary: Disease trajectories encompassed relapsing-remitting, secondary progressive and progressive-relapsing multiple sclerosis.

Per the germline V gene, CDR1 is MNHEY and CDR2 is SMNVEV (reference sequence). V was shortened by 7 bases and J by 4 bases, with 16 bases between the two germline ends. The length of the CDR3 is 14 residues. Researchers reported that TCR beta cDNA libraries carried unique molecular identifiers. Starting from approximately 1 to 10 million T cells, the study yielded about 500,000 cDNA molecules. MiXCR, run by TCRdb on the PCR reads, gives a single entry per CDR3 protein. The sample contains about 820,000 distinct CDR3 sequences, about 50% of which appear only once. Study-level findings and limits: Significantly decreased normalized Chao1 diversity was recorded for multiple sclerosis patients relative to controls. Samples sharing a preparation batch grouped tightly together when assessed by F measure. TRBV segments more frequent in patients than in controls numbered five and included TRBV5-6, TRBV5-1 and TRBV20-1.

This TCR derives from a girl under 18 with multiple sclerosis. The V and J genes are TRBV27 and TRBJ1-2, with D perhaps matching TRBD1 (6 bases). Sequenced sample: blood. The CDR3 bases are TGTGCCAGCACTTCCCGCAGGGGTGGCTATGGCTACACCTTC. Protein: CASTSRRGGYGYTF.